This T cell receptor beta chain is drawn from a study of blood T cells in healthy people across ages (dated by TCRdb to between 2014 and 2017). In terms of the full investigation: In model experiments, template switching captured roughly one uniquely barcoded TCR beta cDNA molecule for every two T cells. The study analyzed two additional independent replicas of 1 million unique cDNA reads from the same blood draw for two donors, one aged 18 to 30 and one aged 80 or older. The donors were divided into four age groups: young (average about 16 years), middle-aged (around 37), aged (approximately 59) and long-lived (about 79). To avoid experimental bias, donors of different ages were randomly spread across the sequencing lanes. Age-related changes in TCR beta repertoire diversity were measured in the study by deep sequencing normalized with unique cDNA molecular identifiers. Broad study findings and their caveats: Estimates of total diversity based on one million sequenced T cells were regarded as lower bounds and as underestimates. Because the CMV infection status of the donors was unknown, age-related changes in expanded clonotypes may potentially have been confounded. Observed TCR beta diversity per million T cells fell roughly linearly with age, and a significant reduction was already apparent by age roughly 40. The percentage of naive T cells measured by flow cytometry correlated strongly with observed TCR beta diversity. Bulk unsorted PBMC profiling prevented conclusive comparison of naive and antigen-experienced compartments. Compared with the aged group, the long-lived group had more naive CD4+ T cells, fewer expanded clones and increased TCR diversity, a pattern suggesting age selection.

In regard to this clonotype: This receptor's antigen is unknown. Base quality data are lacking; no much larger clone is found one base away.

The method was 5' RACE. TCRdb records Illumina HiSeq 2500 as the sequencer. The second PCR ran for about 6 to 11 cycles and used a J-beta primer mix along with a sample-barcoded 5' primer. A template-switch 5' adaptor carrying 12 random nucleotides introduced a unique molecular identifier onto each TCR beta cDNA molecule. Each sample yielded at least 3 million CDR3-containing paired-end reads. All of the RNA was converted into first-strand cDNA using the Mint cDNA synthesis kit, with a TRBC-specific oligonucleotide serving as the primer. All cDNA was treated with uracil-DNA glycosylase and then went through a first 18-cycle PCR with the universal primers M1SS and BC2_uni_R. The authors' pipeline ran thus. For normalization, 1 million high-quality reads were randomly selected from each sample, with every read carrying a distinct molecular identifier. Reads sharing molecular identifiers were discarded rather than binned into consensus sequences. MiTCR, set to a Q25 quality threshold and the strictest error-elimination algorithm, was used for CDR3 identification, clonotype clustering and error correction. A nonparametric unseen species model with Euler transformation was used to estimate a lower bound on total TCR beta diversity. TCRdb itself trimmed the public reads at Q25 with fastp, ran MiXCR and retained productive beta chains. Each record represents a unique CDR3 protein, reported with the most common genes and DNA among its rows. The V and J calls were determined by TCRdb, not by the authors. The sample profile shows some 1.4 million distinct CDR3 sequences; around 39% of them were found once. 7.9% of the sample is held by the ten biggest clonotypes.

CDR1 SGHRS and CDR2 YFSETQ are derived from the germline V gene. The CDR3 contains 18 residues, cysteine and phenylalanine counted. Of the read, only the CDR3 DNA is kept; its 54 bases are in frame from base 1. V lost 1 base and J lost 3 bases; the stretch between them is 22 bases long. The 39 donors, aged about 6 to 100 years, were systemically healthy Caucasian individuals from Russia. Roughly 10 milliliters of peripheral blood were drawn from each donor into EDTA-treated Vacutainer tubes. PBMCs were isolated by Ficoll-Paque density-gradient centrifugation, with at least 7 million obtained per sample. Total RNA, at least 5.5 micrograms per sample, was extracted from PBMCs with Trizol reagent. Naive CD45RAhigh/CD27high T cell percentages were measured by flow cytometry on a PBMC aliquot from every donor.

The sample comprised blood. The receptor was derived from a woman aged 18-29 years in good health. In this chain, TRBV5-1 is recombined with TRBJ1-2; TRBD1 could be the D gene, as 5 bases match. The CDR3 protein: CASSLSGAVLSLDYGYTF. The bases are TGCGCCAGCAGCTTGAGTGGGGCAGTTTTGTCTCTGGACTATGGCTACACCTTC.